This T cell receptor beta chain was sequenced for a study of graft-versus-host responses after intestinal transplantation. Study details: Isolated intestinal, liver-intestinal, or multivisceral transplants were what recipients had. Induction with anti-thymocyte globulin, then tacrolimus and steroids for roughly three years, was given to all recipients. General study results and limits: Allografts of patients with graft-donor T cell macrochimerism showed high graft-versus-host to host-versus-graft clone ratios.

Notes on this clone: Its specificity is unknown.

Germline lookup yields CDR1 PRHDT and CDR2 FYEKMQ (reference sequence). The CDR3 runs 12 residues. V shed 5 bases and J 8 bases; nucleotides not matched to a gene: 5. The protocol was immunoSEQ multiplex PCR, while the TCRdb copy is restricted to in-frame clones and leaves out a portion. This sample has tens of thousands of clones, with 70% to 90% found just once. The starting material was unstimulated CD8+ T cells sorted from spleen or lymph node cells, obtained before intestinal transplant. The receptor was isolated from a human donor who received an intestinal transplant. The rearrangement joins TRBV13 to TRBJ1-2, with 7 positions matching TRBD1. CDR3 region: CASSEEGAGYTF. The CDR3 bases are TGTGCCAGCAGCGAAGAGGGGGCGGGCTACACCTTC. Full variable domain (outside the CDR3, taken from reference TRBV13 and TRBJ1-2): AAGVIQSPRHLIKEKRETATLKCYPIPRHDTVYWYQQGPGQDPQFLISFYEKMQSDKGSIPDRFSAQQFSDYHSELNMSSLELGDSALYFCASSEEGAGYTFGSGTRLTVV.